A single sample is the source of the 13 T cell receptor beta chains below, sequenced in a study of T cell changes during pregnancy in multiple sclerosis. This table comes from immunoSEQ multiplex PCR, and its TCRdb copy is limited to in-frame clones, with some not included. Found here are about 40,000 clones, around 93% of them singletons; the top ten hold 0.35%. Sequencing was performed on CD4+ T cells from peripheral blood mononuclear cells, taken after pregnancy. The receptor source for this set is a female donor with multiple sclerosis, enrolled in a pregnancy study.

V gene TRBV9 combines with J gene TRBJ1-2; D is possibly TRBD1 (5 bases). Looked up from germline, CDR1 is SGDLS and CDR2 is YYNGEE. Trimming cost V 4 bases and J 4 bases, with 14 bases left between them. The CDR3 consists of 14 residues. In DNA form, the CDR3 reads TGTGCCAGCAGCCCACAGACAGACGTCTATGGCTACACCTTC. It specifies CASSPQTDVYGYTF.

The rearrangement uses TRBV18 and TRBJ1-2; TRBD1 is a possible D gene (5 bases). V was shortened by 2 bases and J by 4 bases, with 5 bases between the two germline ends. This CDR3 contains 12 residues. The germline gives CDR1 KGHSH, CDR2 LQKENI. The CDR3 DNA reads TGTGCCAGCTCACCAGACAGCTATGGCTACACCTTC. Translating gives CASSPDSYGYTF. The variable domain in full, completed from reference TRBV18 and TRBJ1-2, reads NAGVMQNPRHLVRRRGQEARLRCSPMKGHSHVYWYRQLPEEGLKFMVYLQKENIIDESGMPKERFSAEFPKEGPSILRIQQVVRGDSAAYFCASSPDSYGYTFGSGTRLTVV.

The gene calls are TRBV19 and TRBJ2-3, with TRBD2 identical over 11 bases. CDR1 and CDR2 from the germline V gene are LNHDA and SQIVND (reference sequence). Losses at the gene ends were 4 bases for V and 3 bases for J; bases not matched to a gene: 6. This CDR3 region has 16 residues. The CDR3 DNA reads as TGTGCCAGTAGTACCCCTCGACTAGCGGGAACAGATACGCAGTATTTT. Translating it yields CASSTPRLAGTDTQYF.

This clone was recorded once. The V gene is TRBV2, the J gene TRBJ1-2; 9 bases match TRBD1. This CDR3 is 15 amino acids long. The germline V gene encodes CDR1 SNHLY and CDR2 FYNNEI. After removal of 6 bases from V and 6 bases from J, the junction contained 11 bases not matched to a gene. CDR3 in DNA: TGTGCCAGCAGCAAATGGGACAGGGAGGGGGATGGCTACACCTTC. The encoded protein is CASSKWDREGDGYTF.

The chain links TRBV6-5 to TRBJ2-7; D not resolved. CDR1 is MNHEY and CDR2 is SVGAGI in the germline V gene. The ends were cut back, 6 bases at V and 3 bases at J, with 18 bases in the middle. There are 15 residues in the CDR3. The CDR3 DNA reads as TGTGCCAGCAGGCCAGACACGTGGGCTTACTACGAGCAGTACTTC. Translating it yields CASRPDTWAYYEQYF.

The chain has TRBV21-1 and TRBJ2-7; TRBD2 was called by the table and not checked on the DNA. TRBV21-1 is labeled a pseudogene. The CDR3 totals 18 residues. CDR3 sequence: CASSKGDRGKGSSYEQYF. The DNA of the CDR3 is TGTGCCAGCAGCAAAGGCGATCGGGGGAAGGGGTCCTCCTACGAGCAGTACTTC.

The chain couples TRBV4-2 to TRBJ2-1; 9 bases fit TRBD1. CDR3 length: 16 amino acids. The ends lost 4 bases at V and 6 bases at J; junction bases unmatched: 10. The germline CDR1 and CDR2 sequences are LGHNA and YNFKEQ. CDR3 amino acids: CASSPRRGQGSNEQFF. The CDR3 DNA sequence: TGTGCCAGCAGCCCCCGTCGAGGACAGGGGAGCAATGAGCAGTTCTTC.

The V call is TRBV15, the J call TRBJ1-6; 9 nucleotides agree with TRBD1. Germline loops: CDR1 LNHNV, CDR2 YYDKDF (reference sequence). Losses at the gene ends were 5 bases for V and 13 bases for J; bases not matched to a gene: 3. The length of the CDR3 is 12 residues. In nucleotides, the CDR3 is TGTGCCACCAGCGCCGGACAGGGGCCCCTCCACTTT. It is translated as CATSAGQGPLHF.

The CDR3 loop is CASSTYGEQFF. The CDR3 bases are TGTGCCAGCAGCACGTACGGTGAGCAGTTCTTC. J is TRBJ2-1 and V is TRBV14; unclear D gene. CDR1 and CDR2 (germline): SGHDN, FVKESK. The CDR3 is made up of 11 amino acids. Deletions cut 5 bases from V and 9 bases from J, with 8 bases between.

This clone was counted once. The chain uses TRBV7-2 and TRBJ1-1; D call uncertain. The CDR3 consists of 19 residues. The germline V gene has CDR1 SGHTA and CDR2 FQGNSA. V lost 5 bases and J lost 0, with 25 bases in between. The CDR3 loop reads CASSPRAGGKLSMNTEAFF. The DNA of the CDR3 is TGTGCCAGCAGCCCCCGGGCGGGAGGGAAGTTGTCAATGAACACTGAAGCTTTCTTT.

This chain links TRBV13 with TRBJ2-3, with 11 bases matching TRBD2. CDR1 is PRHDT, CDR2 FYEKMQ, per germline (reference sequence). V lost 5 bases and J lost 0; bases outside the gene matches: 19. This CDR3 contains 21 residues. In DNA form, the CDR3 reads TGTGCCAGCAGCCCCCCCCGTGTGATAGCGGGGGGGCAAATAAGCACAGATACGCAGTATTTT. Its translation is CASSPPRVIAGGQISTDTQYF.

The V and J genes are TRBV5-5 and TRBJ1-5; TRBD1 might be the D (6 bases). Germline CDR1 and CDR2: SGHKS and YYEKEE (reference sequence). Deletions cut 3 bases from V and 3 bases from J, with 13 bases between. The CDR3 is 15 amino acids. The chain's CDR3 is CASSSTSGANQPQHF. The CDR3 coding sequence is TGTGCCAGCAGCTCCACCTCAGGGGCCAATCAGCCCCAGCATTTT.

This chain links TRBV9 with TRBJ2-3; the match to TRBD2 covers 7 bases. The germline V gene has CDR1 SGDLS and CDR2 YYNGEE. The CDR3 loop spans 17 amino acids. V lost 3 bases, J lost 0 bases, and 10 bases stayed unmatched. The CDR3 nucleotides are TGTGCCAGCAGCGATCGCGGGGGTTCGCGTAGCACAGATACGCAGTATTTT. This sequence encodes CASSDRGGSRSTDTQYF.